The entry below gives a single TCR beta chain sequence along with its context. The target antigen is unknown. From germline, CDR1 is SEHNR and CDR2 FQNEAQ (reference sequence). Deletions cut 1 base from V and 8 bases from J, with 14 bases between. The CDR3 runs to 14 residues. Assay used: immunoSEQ multiplex PCR; TCRdb lists only in-frame clones, some missing. The sample gives 130,000 or so clones, roughly nine tenths of which show up once; 8% to 9.5% is in the top ten. These data come from a study of cytomegalovirus exposure and HLA in healthy donors. In the study overall: A later analysis reported the 100 to 150 validation repertoires used the same platform as the 666 first-cohort repertoires. General observations from the study: The authors listed 164 TCR beta chains as cytomegalovirus-associated. The classifier, whose performance was assessed in both the original and validation cohorts, reportedly diagnosed cytomegalovirus status with high specificity and sensitivity.

The donors were part of the validation cohort, which consisted of over a hundred subjects and was separate from the first cohort of hundreds of subjects. The chain couples TRBV7-9 to TRBJ1-2; possibly TRBD1 for D (5 bases). This TCR was sampled from a woman younger than 30 in good health and CMV-seropositive. The sample consisted of PBMCs. The CDR3 coding sequence is TGTGCCAGCAGCTTAGTTATCCGGGACTGGGGCTACACCTTC. Protein sequence: CASSLVIRDWGYTF.